The 27 T cell receptor beta chains reported below all come from one sample, sequenced in a study of CD8 T cells in ankylosing spondylitis. TCRdb called the 5' RACE reads again in MiXCR, with one record for every CDR3 protein. The sample includes roughly 400,000 distinct CDR3 sequences, around 22% of them seen just once. Whole-study findings and limits: Characteristic of ankylosing spondylitis blood, it appeared, was a TCR beta motif comprising 7 to 9 highly homologous variants.

The antigens for these receptors are not known. Sequencing input: blood, either unsorted or a sorted T cell fraction (not recorded which). These receptors were obtained from a male donor with ankylosing spondylitis.

This clonotype was detected only a few times. The V gene is TRBV14, the J gene TRBJ2-2; tentative D call: TRBD1 (5 bases). The CDR3 loop spans 16 amino acids. The V end lost 3 bases, the J end lost 4 bases, and 15 bases lay between the germline ends. The V gene's germline CDR1 is SGHDN and CDR2 FVKESK. In DNA, the CDR3 is TGTGCCAGCAGCCAGAGTAAGGGGCGCGGCACCGGGGAGCTGTTTTTT. Its protein is CASSQSKGRGTGELFF.

The gene calls are TRBV20-1 and TRBJ1-1; 8 nucleotides align to TRBD1. V gave up 0 bases and J gave up 0 bases; unmatched junction bases: 3. There are 15 residues in the CDR3. CDR1 DFQATT and CDR2 SNEGSKA come from the germline V gene (reference sequence). CDR3 DNA: TGCAGTGCTAGAGATACAGGGGGAGTGAACACTGAAGCTTTCTTT. Protein: CSARDTGGVNTEAFF.

This clonotype was counted only a few times. The V gene is TRBV20-1, the J gene TRBJ2-7; 9 nucleotides line up with TRBD1. V trimming: 3 bases; J trimming: 5 bases; junction bases outside the gene matches: 2. The length of the CDR3 is 12 residues. CDR1 and CDR2 (germline): DFQATT, SNEGSKA (reference sequence). The CDR3 sequence is CSARGDRDEQYF. CDR3 nucleotides: TGCAGTGCTAGGGGGGACAGGGACGAGCAGTACTTC.

This clonotype was counted between two and nine times. The chain uses TRBV7-2 and TRBJ2-3, with TRBD2 matching over 7 bases. Germline CDR1 and CDR2: SGHTA and FQGNSA. The CDR3 sequence is 14 residues long. V lost 11 bases and J lost 2; bases outside the gene matches: 10. CDR3 in amino acids: CASGEGASTDTQYF. Written as DNA, the CDR3 is TGTGCCTCGGGGGAGGGAGCCTCCACAGATACGCAGTATTTT.

The V call is TRBV6-5, the J call TRBJ2-5; the match to TRBD1 covers 7 bases. Germline CDR1 is MNHEY and CDR2 is SVGAGI. The J segment lost 4 bases and the V segment lost 4 bases, leaving 9 bases of the junction unmatched. The CDR3 is 15 residues long. CDR3 sequence (DNA): TGTGCCAGCAGTTCTACCTGGACAGGTGGAGAGACCCAGTACTTC. Its translation is CASSSTWTGGETQYF.

This chain uses TRBV18 with TRBJ1-5; 11 nucleotides agree with TRBD1. Germline CDR1 reads KGHSH; CDR2 reads LQKENI. Unmatched junction bases numbered 5, after V lost 4 bases and J lost 6 bases. The CDR3 totals 15 residues. The CDR3 DNA follows: TGTGCCAGCTCACAGGGACAGGGGGGTATTCAGCCCCAGCATTTT. As protein: CASSQGQGGIQPQHF.

The chain combines TRBV7-2 with TRBJ1-6; TRBD1 is a possible D gene (5 bases). The CDR3 covers 15 residues. The germline V gene has CDR1 SGHTA and CDR2 FQGNSA. Trimming cost V 4 bases and J 9 bases, with 16 bases left between them. The CDR3: CASSSEARDGSPLHF. CDR3 sequence (DNA): TGTGCCAGCAGCTCCGAGGCCCGGGACGGTTCACCCCTCCACTTT.

This clonotype was seen at least ten times. The chain links TRBV18 to TRBJ2-7; D is perhaps TRBD1 (6 bases). V shed 3 bases and J shed 5 bases, with 11 bases lying between them. The CDR3 runs 13 residues. Germline loops: CDR1 KGHSH, CDR2 LQKENI. The CDR3 DNA sequence: TGTGCCAGCTCACCTCCAGGGGACCACGAGCAGTACTTC. Protein product: CASSPPGDHEQYF.

The V call is TRBV5-1, the J call TRBJ2-7; possible D gene TRBD2, 5 bases. CDR1 SGHRS and CDR2 YFSETQ come from the germline V gene. There are 13 residues in the CDR3. V shed 4 bases and J shed 3 bases, with 11 bases lying between them. The CDR3 reads CASSQGLLYEQYF. The DNA for the CDR3 is TGCGCCAGCAGCCAAGGACTTCTCTACGAGCAGTACTTC.

In its sample, this clonotype was seen a few times. The rearrangement links TRBV20-1 to TRBJ2-1; D is tentatively TRBD1 or TRBD2 (5 bases each). The V gene lost 5 bases and the J gene lost 8 bases, with 19 bases spanning the gap. This CDR3 has 14 residues. Germline assignment: CDR1 DFQATT and CDR2 SNEGSKA (reference sequence). The CDR3 region has the DNA TGCAGTGCTGGATACGGGACCCCCGTGGATGAGCAGTTCTTC. The encoded protein is CSAGYGTPVDEQFF.

The rearrangement links TRBV19 to TRBJ1-1; TRBD1 is a possible D gene (5 bases). This CDR3 has 16 amino acids. V was shortened by 1 base and J by 1 base, with 13 bases between the two germline ends. Germline CDR1 LNHDA, CDR2 SQIVND (reference sequence). CDR3 sequence reads: CASSIGPRQPNTEAFF. The CDR3 coding sequence is TGTGCCAGTAGTATAGGACCCCGACAGCCGAACACTGAAGCTTTCTTT.

This clonotype showed up just once. The rearrangement uses TRBV18 and TRBJ2-6; D may be TRBD2 (6 bases). The CDR3 sequence is 15 residues long. Trimming left V 3 bases short and J 4 bases short, with 10 bases between. Germline loops: CDR1 KGHSH, CDR2 LQKENI. CDR3 in amino acids: CASSPDGGGANVLTF. The CDR3 coding sequence is TGTGCCAGCTCACCGGACGGGGGAGGGGCCAACGTCCTGACTTTC.

This chain uses TRBV27 with TRBJ2-7; D not resolved. Trimming cost V 8 bases and J 5 bases, with 16 bases left between them. Germline values: CDR1 MNHEY, CDR2 SMNVEV (reference sequence). CDR3 length: 13 amino acids. The DNA for the CDR3 is TGTGCCAGCCGCCCGACTCGGCGCGACGAGCAGTACTTC. Translating it yields CASRPTRRDEQYF.

The table lists this clonotype with a few counts. The chain joins TRBV29-1 to TRBJ1-3; D is ambiguous. The CDR3 loop spans 12 amino acids. V lost 4 bases, J lost 0 bases, and 4 bases lay in between. The germline V gene encodes CDR1 SQVTM and CDR2 ANQGSEA. The CDR3: CSVANSGNTIYF. The DNA of the CDR3 is TGCAGCGTTGCCAACTCTGGAAACACCATATATTTT.

This clonotype was counted a few times. V gene TRBV7-8 combines with J gene TRBJ2-7; 9 bases map to TRBD2. V was pared by 2 bases and J by 2 bases, with 13 bases of the junction left unmatched. Germline V gene sequence: CDR1 SGHVS, CDR2 FQNEAQ. This CDR3 has 18 amino acids. CDR3 in DNA: TGTGCCAGCAGCTTAATAGGACAAAGCGGGAGGCTAACCTACGAGCAGTACTTC. It codes for CASSLIGQSGRLTYEQYF.

This clonotype showed up just a few times. The rearrangement links TRBV12-3 or TRBV12-4 to TRBJ1-5; D might be TRBD1 (6 bases). This CDR3 contains 15 residues. Trimming pared 5 bases from V and 0 bases from J, leaving 11 bases between. This chain's CDR3 is CASSPTGSSNQPQHF. The CDR3 DNA follows: TGTGCCAGCAGTCCGACAGGCAGTAGCAATCAGCCCCAGCATTTT.

In this sample, this clonotype turned up a few times. This chain uses TRBV5-1 with TRBJ2-2, with D possibly called TRBD1 or TRBD2 (5 bases each). V lost 1 base to trimming and J lost 1 base, with 11 bases between them. This CDR3 spans 16 amino acids. Germline V lookup: CDR1 SGHRS, CDR2 YFSETQ. The CDR3 protein is CASSLPGTVNTGELFF. DNA for the CDR3: TGCGCCAGCAGCTTGCCCGGGACGGTGAACACCGGGGAGCTGTTTTTT.

This clonotype occurred a few times. The J gene is TRBJ2-1, the V gene TRBV29-1, with 14 nucleotides matching TRBD2. Germline assignment: CDR1 SQVTM and CDR2 ANQGSEA. The CDR3 is 20 amino acids. Losses at the gene ends were 4 bases for V and 0 bases for J; bases not matched to a gene: 14. As DNA, the CDR3 is TGCAGCGTTGTCCCCCTTCAGACTAGCGGGAGGGCCAGCTCCTACAATGAGCAGTTCTTC. It is translated as CSVVPLQTSGRASSYNEQFF.

The rearrangement uses TRBV7-9 and TRBJ2-7; 9 positions match TRBD2. Losses at the gene ends were 7 bases for V and 2 bases for J; bases not matched to a gene: 9. Germline lookup yields CDR1 SEHNR and CDR2 FQNEAQ (reference sequence). The CDR3 is 15 amino acids. The DNA of the CDR3 is TGTGCCAGCACCCTTTTGGCGGGAGGGACCTACGAGCAGTACTTC. Translated, it gives CASTLLAGGTYEQYF.

This clonotype was seen a handful of times. Germline is not matched at one junction end, which may reflect a read error. The CDR3 sequence is CASTLAGSYNEQFF. DNA of the CDR3: TGTGCCAGCACCTTAGCAGGCTCCTACAATGAGCAGTTCTTC. V is TRBV7-2 and J is TRBJ2-1; D ambiguous. The CDR3 is 14 amino acids. Germline V CDR1 and CDR2: SGHTA, FQGNSA.

This clonotype was observed many times. The rearrangement joins TRBV29-1 to TRBJ2-1; no clear D. The CDR3 contains 10 residues. V was pared by 4 bases and J by 11 bases, with 9 bases between. Germline-derived CDR1 and CDR2 are SQVTM and ANQGSEA. The CDR3 here is CSVVWSKQFF. CDR3 coding DNA: TGCAGCGTTGTATGGAGTAAGCAGTTCTTC.

The chain couples TRBV18 to TRBJ1-1; D ambiguous. The V end was cut by 3 bases, the J end by 8 bases, with 7 bases between. CDR1 and CDR2 from the germline V gene are KGHSH and LQKENI. The CDR3 length is 11 residues. CDR3 bases: TGTGCCAGCTCACCGAGCACGGAAGCTTTCTTT. It specifies CASSPSTEAFF.

The rearrangement uses TRBV27 and TRBJ1-6; D possibly corresponds to TRBD1 (5 bases). The CDR3 length is 14 residues. Looked up from germline, CDR1 is MNHEY and CDR2 is SMNVEV (reference sequence). The V and J ends lost 3 bases and 10 bases respectively, with 13 bases between them. The CDR3 reads CASSFRDFRSPLHF. In DNA, the CDR3 is TGTGCCAGCAGTTTTCGGGACTTTCGGTCACCCCTCCACTTT.

This chain connects TRBV5-1 to TRBJ1-6, with no clear D. Germline V gene lookup returns CDR1 SGHRS and CDR2 YFSETQ. The V end was cut by 7 bases, the J end by 5 bases, with 10 bases between. This CDR3 contains 13 residues. CDR3 sequence reads: CASRVGDNSPLHF. The CDR3 region has the DNA TGCGCCAGCCGAGTGGGAGATAATTCACCCCTCCACTTT.

The V gene is TRBV7-8, the J gene TRBJ1-4; tentative D call: TRBD1 (6 bases). V dropped 5 bases and J dropped 4 bases, with 17 bases sitting between them. This CDR3 comprises 16 residues. The germline CDR1 and CDR2 sequences are SGHVS and FQNEAQ. The chain's CDR3 is CASSSVGQPLNEKLFF. In DNA, the CDR3 is TGTGCCAGCAGCAGCGTTGGACAGCCACTTAATGAAAAACTGTTTTTT.

This clonotype occurred a few times. This chain links TRBV30 with TRBJ1-1, with D unclear. Germline loops: CDR1 GTSNPN, CDR2 SVGIG (reference sequence). With 4 bases removed from V and 4 bases from J, the gap between germline ends came to 13 bases. The CDR3 runs to 13 residues. CDR3 nucleotide sequence: TGTGCCTGGATTAGGACTGTGGGCACTGAAGCTTTCTTT. Translation: CAWIRTVGTEAFF.

Written as DNA, the CDR3 is TGCAGTGCTAGCCCTAGCGGGAAAAACATTCAGTACTTC. This encodes CSASPSGKNIQYF. This chain links TRBV20-1 with TRBJ2-4; TRBD2 agrees at 8 bases. Germline values: CDR1 DFQATT, CDR2 SNEGSKA (reference sequence). This CDR3 has 13 residues. V was clipped by 3 bases and J by 4 bases; unmatched bases: 2.